This T cell receptor beta chain was recovered during a study of cytomegalovirus exposure and HLA in healthy donors. Here immunoSEQ multiplex PCR was the method, and the copy in TCRdb shows in-frame clones only, minus some. Of under 250,000 clones in the sample, around four fifths are singletons; the top ten hold less than 7%. Study-wide findings and caveats: The listing of roughly 160 TCR beta chains classed them as cytomegalovirus-associated. A later analysis found first-cohort TCR clusters tended to co-occur in the 100 to 150 validation repertoires.

The CDR3 consists of 14 residues. Per germline, CDR1 SGHTA and CDR2 FQGNSA. Trimming left V 4 bases short and J 6 bases short, with 15 bases between. Note on this clone: Its antigen is still unknown.

The chain is built from TRBV7-2 and TRBJ2-5; possibly TRBD1 or TRBD2 for D (5 bases each). What was sequenced was PBMCs. This clonotype was sampled from a woman under 30 in good health and CMV-seronegative. CDR3 sequence reads: CASSSGRDEKTQYF. The CDR3 nucleotides are TGTGCCAGCAGCTCCGGCAGGGACGAGAAGACCCAGTACTTC.